The next 21 T cell receptor beta chains were all read from a single sample in a study of naive CD8 T cells in extremely preterm neonates. TCRdb keeps only in-frame clones here, not all; method: immunoSEQ multiplex PCR. The profile shows over 5,000 clones, around 97% of them singletons. The sample consisted of naive CD8+ T cells from blood. All receptors come from a human donor in good health.

V usage is TRBV27 and J usage is TRBJ2-1, with D possibly being TRBD2 (5 bases). The CDR3 runs to 15 residues. Trimming took off 3 bases at V and 4 bases at J, with 13 bases between the two ends. Germline CDR1 is MNHEY and CDR2 is SMNVEV (reference sequence). This chain's CDR3 is CASSLSLREYNEQFF. The DNA for the CDR3 is TGTGCCAGCAGTTTGTCGTTGAGGGAGTACAATGAGCAGTTCTTC.

The rearrangement uses TRBV9 and TRBJ2-7; tentative D call: TRBD1 (6 bases). This CDR3 is built from 13 residues. Trimming pared 3 bases from V and 5 bases from J, leaving 12 bases between. In germline, CDR1 is SGDLS, CDR2 YYNGEE. CDR3 sequence reads: CASSGDRIHEQYF. The CDR3 bases are TGTGCCAGCAGCGGCGACAGGATCCACGAGCAGTACTTC.

This chain uses TRBV6-5 with TRBJ2-5, with D possibly matching TRBD2 (5 bases). V shed 0 bases and J shed 0 bases, with 8 bases lying between them. The CDR3 contains 15 residues. Germline V gives CDR1 MNHEY, CDR2 SVGAGI. The CDR3 sequence is CASSYSSGNQETQYF. The CDR3 DNA is TGTGCCAGCAGTTACTCGTCGGGAAACCAAGAGACCCAGTACTTC.

This rearrangement joins TRBV4-3 to TRBJ2-2; 11 bases agree with TRBD2. Germline CDR1 and CDR2: LGHNA and YSLEER. The CDR3 totals 19 residues. The ends lost 4 bases at V and 6 bases at J; junction bases unmatched: 16. In nucleotides, the CDR3 is TGCGCCAGCAGCCCATACACGACTAGCGGGGCCCTTGAATCCGGGGAGCTGTTTTTT. Its translation: CASSPYTTSGALESGELFF.

This chain connects TRBV5-8 to TRBJ2-5; 9 nucleotides align to TRBD2. Looked up from germline, CDR1 is SGHTS and CDR2 is YDEGEE. The CDR3 totals 19 residues. J was trimmed by 0 bases and V by 3 bases; bases with no gene match: 15. The CDR3 DNA reads as TGTGCCAGCAGCTCACCCCGGCTAGCGGGATTCCCGTACCAAGAGACCCAGTACTTC. Translation gives CASSSPRLAGFPYQETQYF.

This chain connects TRBV10-1 to TRBJ2-1, with D possibly TRBD1 on 6 matching bases. Germline CDR1 reads WNHNN; CDR2 reads SYGVQD (reference sequence). CDR3 length equals 14 residues. V lost 3 bases to trimming and J lost 8 bases, with 14 bases between them. Here the CDR3 DNA reads TGCGCCAGCAGTGATCCGGCACAGGGCGATGAGCAGTTCTTC. Protein product: CASSDPAQGDEQFF.

The V and J genes are TRBV27 and TRBJ2-3, with TRBD2 identical over 7 bases. CDR1 is MNHEY, CDR2 SMNVEV, per germline (reference sequence). This CDR3 region has 16 residues. V lost 6 bases, J lost 2 bases, and 11 bases stayed unmatched. CDR3 DNA sequence: TGTGCCAGCAGATCAACGGGACTACGAACCACAGATACGCAGTATTTT. It is translated as CASRSTGLRTTDTQYF.

V is TRBV4-2 and J is TRBJ2-4; 10 bases map to TRBD1. This CDR3 is 18 amino acids long. The V gene end was trimmed by 4 bases and the J gene end by 8 bases; junction bases not matched to a gene: 17. Germline CDR1 and CDR2: LGHNA and YNFKEQ. CDR3 bases: TGTGCCAGCAGCCTGAACCGGGGGACAGGGGAGCTTTGGTACATTCAGTACTTC. This encodes CASSLNRGTGELWYIQYF.

The chain uses TRBV2 and TRBJ1-1; 9 bases line up with TRBD1. CDR1 SNHLY and CDR2 FYNNEI come from the germline V gene. V trimming: 7 bases; J trimming: 7 bases; junction bases outside the gene matches: 7. The CDR3 spans 13 residues. CDR3 nucleotide sequence: TGTGCCAGCAAAGACAGGGGGTTCTATGAAGCTTTCTTT. Amino acid sequence: CASKDRGFYEAFF.

This CDR3 is CACELWGREGLREQFF. CDR3 coding DNA: TGTGCCTGTGAACTCTGGGGGCGGGAGGGGCTTAGAGAGCAGTTCTTC. This chain uses TRBV30 with TRBJ2-1, with 9 bases that match TRBD2. Looked up from germline, CDR1 is GTSNPN and CDR2 is SVGIG (reference sequence). The junction had 19 bases not matched to a gene; V was cut back by 6 bases and J by 10 bases. The CDR3 totals 16 residues.

This chain connects TRBV30 to TRBJ2-7; D is unclear. The germline CDR1 and CDR2 sequences are GTSNPN and SVGIG (reference sequence). Trimming removed 4 bases at V and 0 bases at J, with 10 bases between. The CDR3 covers 13 residues. CDR3 loop: CAWTDRLSYEQYF. CDR3 sequence (DNA): TGTGCCTGGACCGATAGACTCTCCTACGAGCAGTACTTC.

This sequence joins TRBV11-2 and TRBJ1-5; D gene uncertain. The CDR3 runs to 14 residues. The germline V gene has CDR1 SGHAT and CDR2 FQNNGV. V was clipped by 5 bases and J by 0 bases, with 8 bases between them. CDR3 amino acids: CASSAENSNQPQHF. In DNA form, the CDR3 reads TGTGCCAGCAGCGCGGAGAATAGCAATCAGCCCCAGCATTTT.

The chain uses TRBV2 and TRBJ2-2; D is perhaps TRBD1 (5 bases). Trimming shortened V by 7 bases and J by 6 bases, and 12 bases separated the two germline ends. Germline V lookup: CDR1 SNHLY, CDR2 FYNNEI. The CDR3 spans 13 residues. CDR3 region: CASTWQGAGELFF. The CDR3 DNA reads as TGTGCCAGCACTTGGCAGGGTGCCGGGGAGCTGTTTTTT.

The V call is TRBV7-2, the J call TRBJ1-1; D is uncertain. Per the germline V gene, CDR1 is SGHTA and CDR2 is FQGNSA. The CDR3 runs 10 residues. V lost 8 bases and J lost 11, with 12 bases in between. The CDR3 DNA reads as TGTGCCAGCGCCGGAGCTTGGGCTTTCTTT. As protein: CASAGAWAFF.

The chain carries TRBV29-1 and TRBJ2-2; D might be TRBD2 (7 bases). V was shortened by 4 bases and J by 7 bases, with 13 bases between the two germline ends. This CDR3 is 13 amino acids long. Germline V gives CDR1 SQVTM, CDR2 ANQGSEA. The CDR3 loop is CSVVWGGLGELFF. CDR3 sequence (DNA): TGCAGCGTTGTTTGGGGGGGGCTCGGGGAGCTGTTTTTT.

This CDR3 reads CASSLQQGALQYGYTF. The CDR3 DNA reads TGCGCCAGCAGCTTACAACAGGGGGCCTTACAGTATGGCTACACCTTC. V and J are TRBV4-3 and TRBJ1-2; 9 nucleotides line up with TRBD1. CDR1 and CDR2 from the germline V gene are LGHNA and YSLEER. V lost 5 bases, J lost 5 bases, and 12 bases stayed unmatched. The CDR3 spans 16 residues.

This chain joins TRBV27 and TRBJ2-1; a weak D match, TRBD1 (5 bases). The V end lost 0 bases, the J end lost 7 bases, and 7 bases lay between the germline ends. There are 13 residues in the CDR3. Germline CDR1 reads MNHEY; CDR2 reads SMNVEV (reference sequence). Here the CDR3 reads CASSLSRTNEQFF. CDR3 bases: TGTGCCAGCAGTTTATCGAGGACAAATGAGCAGTTCTTC.

In nucleotides, the CDR3 is TGTGCCAGCAGCCGAAGCCGGGAAGCTGAAAAACTGTTTTTT. Its protein is CASSRSREAEKLFF. The chain has TRBV27 and TRBJ1-4, with D hard to call. Germline CDR1 is MNHEY and CDR2 is SMNVEV (reference sequence). This CDR3 is 14 amino acids long. Trimming left V 6 bases short and J 7 bases short, with 15 bases between.

V usage is TRBV5-1 and J usage is TRBJ2-1; possible D gene TRBD2, 7 bases. V lost 7 bases and J lost 5, with 13 bases in between. This CDR3 is built from 13 residues. Germline CDR1 is SGHRS and CDR2 is YFSETQ. The CDR3 region has the DNA TGCGCCAGCGGGGGCGGGAGAAACAATGAGCAGTTCTTC. Protein: CASGGGRNNEQFF.

This sequence joins TRBV13 and TRBJ2-1, with 8 nucleotides matching TRBD2. This CDR3 has 17 residues. V trimming: 1 base; J trimming: 2 bases; junction bases outside the gene matches: 7. Germline V gives CDR1 PRHDT, CDR2 FYEKMQ (reference sequence). In DNA form, the CDR3 reads TGTGCCAGCAGCTTAGTCGGGAGGGCCGGCCCCTACAATGAGCAGTTCTTC. This sequence encodes CASSLVGRAGPYNEQFF.

The chain employs TRBV5-1 and TRBJ2-1; 11 nucleotides agree with TRBD2. This CDR3 region has 16 residues. CDR1 and CDR2 from the germline V gene are SGHRS and YFSETQ. Trimming took 2 bases from V and 4 from J; bases not matched to a gene: 5. The CDR3 DNA is TGCGCCAGCAGCTTTAGCGGGAGGGCCTTATACAATGAGCAGTTCTTC. It is translated as CASSFSGRALYNEQFF.